This T cell receptor (beta chain) comes out of a study of cytomegalovirus exposure and HLA in healthy donors. The ends were cut back, 3 bases at V and 6 bases at J, with 26 bases in the middle. The CDR3 length is 19 residues. The germline gives CDR1 MGHRA, CDR2 YSYEKL. This clone was seen only a few times. The PCR employed 60 Vbeta primers together with 13 Jbeta primers. Method: immunoSEQ multiplex PCR; TCRdb's copy keeps in-frame clones and lacks some. The sample carries roughly 180,000 clones, 8.5% to 10% recorded once. The material sequenced was PBMCs. The rearrangement uses TRBV4-1 and TRBJ1-4; weak D call: TRBD1 (6 bases). The TCR was taken from a young woman in good health and CMV-seropositive. CDR3 DNA sequence: TGCGCCAGCAGCCATTTGAGGATGGTCAGGGGTGGGGAATATGAAAAACTGTTTTTT. Protein: CASSHLRMVRGGEYEKLFF.